A selection of T cell receptor beta chains follows, all from one sample in a study of cytomegalovirus exposure and HLA in healthy donors. The table came from immunoSEQ multiplex PCR; TCRdb's copy has only in-frame clones and leaves some out. This sample's table reports about 130,000 clones. The material sequenced was PBMCs. The origin of the receptors is a woman in her thirties or forties in good health and CMV-seropositive. Each CDR3 is given with its conserved first and last residue.

v_gene	j_gene	CDR3aa
TRBV19	TRBJ1-5	CASRTVSNQPQHF
TRBV6-4	TRBJ1-2	CASSPTGTAPYGYTF
TRBV6-6	TRBJ1-4	CASSYSFGGGDEKLFF
TRBV9	TRBJ2-7	CASSVGPAGGPYEQYF
TRBV7-8	TRBJ2-7	CASSLDGSVWEQYF
TRBV2	TRBJ1-4	CASLSGTSLNEKLFF
TRBV27	TRBJ1-1	CASSPLTGTEAFF
TRBV6-1	TRBJ2-1	CASSEIRGAPYNEQFF
TRBV18	TRBJ2-7	CASSPRLAGDYEQYF
TRBV28	TRBJ2-4	CASSPLAGGGNIQYF
TRBV7-3	TRBJ2-1	CASSDQDRSYNEQFF
TRBV5-6	TRBJ2-1	CASSLVGTGGVGEQFF
TRBV5-6	TRBJ2-2	CASSGWTSGSKGAGELFF
TRBV7-3	TRBJ2-7	CASSLTSGSSYEQYF
TRBV11-3	TRBJ2-1	CASSSAGLGRDEQFF
TRBV11-2	TRBJ2-3	CASNRDSGTSVNTQYF
TRBV5-6	TRBJ1-5	CASSSRDRYSNQPQHF
TRBV20-1	TRBJ1-3	CSLRSGNTIYF
TRBV6-4	TRBJ1-4	CASSDGTATTNEKLFF
TRBV19	TRBJ2-5	CASSIGLAGGETQYF
TRBV10-1	TRBJ2-1	CASSESGGRQGEQFF
TRBV28	TRBJ2-7	CASSRLGLAGHYEQYF
TRBV10-1	TRBJ2-7	CASSEGTDYEQYF
TRBV10-3	TRBJ1-3	CAISELSSGNTIYF
TRBV9	TRBJ2-2	CASSAGLGNTGELFF
TRBV6-5	TRBJ1-2	CASSRDSAYGYTF
TRBV2	TRBJ2-7	CASNSLRGQYF
TRBV5-1	TRBJ2-6	CASSHYRGTGANVLTF
TRBV19	TRBJ2-7	CASSISAFRSYEQYF
TRBV1	TRBJ1-5	CTHRRGLLYQPQHF
TRBV7-3	TRBJ2-7	CASSPETGVPYEQYF
TRBV6-1	TRBJ2-3	CASSDLDRGLAGVDTQYF
TRBV6-5	TRBJ2-1	CASSTIKSSYNEQFF
TRBV5-6	TRBJ1-2	CASSPLWTGVNYGYTF
TRBV5-5	TRBJ1-4	CASSLTGTGVEKLFF
TRBV10-3	TRBJ2-2	CAGAEELNTGELFF
TRBV7-9	TRBJ2-6	CASSRGQVASGANVLTF
TRBV28	TRBJ2-1	CASSSASGRASSSYNEQFF
TRBV6-5	TRBJ2-7	CASSSKLPPYEQYF
TRBV21-1	TRBJ1-5	CASSNGDRGNQPQHF
TRBV2	TRBJ2-5	CASFLYGEQYF
TRBV19	TRBJ1-2	CASSPGRGEYGYTF
TRBV7-3	TRBJ2-3	CASSQGGSTDTQYF
TRBV25-1	TRBJ1-2	CASSALGGVDYGYTF
TRBV7-8	TRBJ2-7	CASSFRTGVKAYEQYF